This T cell receptor beta chain came from a study of shared T cell receptors in the human thymus. The trim removed 5 bases at V and 6 bases at J, leaving 8 bases unmatched. The CDR3 has 17 residues. Germline-derived CDR1 and CDR2 are WSHSY and SAAADI. TCRdb keeps only in-frame clones here, not all; method: immunoSEQ multiplex PCR. The repertoire has approximately 660,000 clones, approximately 88% of them found once; the top ten carry around 0.0099%. This same sample was also part of a study on human thymus T cells.

V gene TRBV10-2 combines with J gene TRBJ2-2; 14 bases agree with TRBD2. This receptor was taken from a boy less than two years old with a congenital heart defect. Sequenced sample: thymocytes. The CDR3 nucleotides are TGCGCCAGCAGTCTGGGACTAGCGGGGGTATACTCCGGGGAGCTGTTTTTT. It codes for CASSLGLAGVYSGELFF.